Below, one TCR beta chain is given with its context. This sample is drawn from a study of shared clonotypes between healthy human individuals. Study information: Researchers drew samples from a couple of women and a few men aged 18 to 49. Each donor's CD4 naive and CD4 memory cells filled three plates apiece, CD8 naive two, and CD8 memory one.

The naive CD8 subset, CD45RO-negative cells positively selected for CCR7, excluded terminally differentiated effector memory CD45RA+ cells. Deep-level running was used for the assay. Sequencing used immunoSEQ multiplex PCR; TCRdb keeps in-frame clones, though not all of them. Seen here are about 680,000 clones, about 91% observed once, and the top ten hold approximately 22%. The ends were cut back, 5 bases at V and 4 bases at J, with 11 bases in the middle. The CDR3 runs 13 residues. Germline CDR1 and CDR2: SEHNR and FQNEAQ (reference sequence). Sequenced sample: naive CD8+ T cells sorted from blood. The chain is built from TRBV7-9 and TRBJ2-5; D may match TRBD1 or TRBD2 (5 bases each). The origin of this receptor is a man between 25 and 39 years old in good health. The CDR3 reads CASSPRGPETQYF. CDR3 DNA sequence: TGTGCCAGCAGCCCGAGGGGACCAGAGACCCAGTACTTC.